The present TCR beta chain was sequenced within a study of CXCR3-negative and CXCR3-positive naive CD8 T cells. Study overall: Roughly 130 million TRB reads were obtained in total, which works out to about 1.5 +/- 0.3 million per library. Study results and limitations: Comparison of naive cells showed more hydrophobic TRB CDR3s in CXCR3-positive than in CXCR3-negative naive cells. It was found that naive subsets had comparable surface CD5, and TCR strength was inferred from TRB CDR3 properties.

From germline, CDR1 is SQVTM and CDR2 ANQGSEA. The CDR3 is 15 residues long. A CD45RO-CCR7+CD27+CD95- phenotype identified naive CD8+ T cells. Comments on this clonotype: The target antigen is unknown.

The method, 5' RACE with UMI labels, was used to prepare the TRB cDNA libraries. TCRdb re-analyzed the 5' RACE reads; it lists each CDR3 protein once, without DNA. Recorded for this sample: tens of thousands of distinct CDR3 sequences. Input material: naive CXCR3+ CD8+ T cells from blood. Subset of the sample: CD45RO-CCR7+CD27+CD95- naive CD8+ T cells expressing CXCR3 (TNR3+). The source is a human donor in good health. Some clones in this sample may be carry-over from other donors' samples. The chain employs TRBV29-1 and TRBJ2-7; the D call of TRBD1 rests on TCRdb alone, since no DNA is present to check it. The CDR3 region is CSVEERGQGIYEQYF.